Below are 14 T cell receptor beta chains sequenced from a single sample in a study of T-cell reconstitution after alpha-beta-depleted transplantation in children. The authors prepared the TCRbeta library with unique molecular identifiers. Each CDR3 protein is one row after TCRdb ran MiXCR on the PCR reads. Of roughly 590,000 distinct CDR3 sequences listed, 16% are singletons. Source: PBMCs from the stem cell graft donor, taken from the stem cell graft. The source of these receptors is a human donor who donated a stem cell graft to a child with acute myeloid leukemia.

In its sample, this clonotype was seen a few times. The chain recombines TRBV6-5 with TRBJ2-3, with 9 positions matching TRBD2. This CDR3 region has 16 residues. The J segment lost 4 bases and the V segment lost 2 bases, leaving 7 bases of the junction unmatched. From germline, CDR1 is MNHEY and CDR2 SVGAGI. The CDR3 DNA reads as TGTGCCAGCAGTTACCCCCGGGGCGGGGGGGCAGATACGCAGTATTTT. Translated, it gives CASSYPRGGGADTQYF.

Many counts were recorded for this clonotype. The CDR3, as DNA: TGTGCCAGCAGTATGACAGGGCAGACCACTGAAGCTTTCTTT. Protein product: CASSMTGQTTEAFF. This chain joins TRBV7-2 and TRBJ1-1; TRBD1 matches at 7 bases. Germline assignment: CDR1 SGHTA and CDR2 FQGNSA. CDR3 length: 14 residues. V shed 6 bases, J shed 4 bases, and the junction held 8 bases outside the gene matches.

In its sample, this clonotype was seen many times. CDR3 region: CASSLGPQPQHF. DNA of the CDR3: TGTGCCAGCAGCTTGGGCCCTCAGCCCCAGCATTTT. The chain employs TRBV5-6 and TRBJ1-5; D unresolved. Germline-derived CDR1 and CDR2 are SGHDT and YYEEEE. The V and J ends lost 0 bases and 6 bases respectively, with 4 bases between them. The CDR3 has 12 residues.

A few counts support this clonotype. The rearrangement links TRBV12-3 or TRBV12-4 to TRBJ1-3; no reliable D call. The V and J ends lost 5 bases and 3 bases respectively, with 5 bases between them. The CDR3 runs 12 residues. The chain's CDR3 is CASSRNGNTIYF. CDR3 in DNA: TGTGCCAGCAGTCGGAATGGAAACACCATATATTTT.

Only a few counts were recorded for this clonotype. The rearrangement joins TRBV6-5 to TRBJ2-3, with 9 bases matching TRBD2. Trimming cost V 4 bases and J 8 bases; bases outside gene matches: 7. Germline V CDR1 and CDR2: MNHEY, SVGAGI. This CDR3 spans 14 amino acids. CDR3 DNA sequence: TGTGCCAGCAGTTCGGTAGCGGGGGCCGGTACGCAGTATTTT. Translated: CASSSVAGAGTQYF.

This chain uses TRBV11-2 with TRBJ1-2; D remains ambiguous. Trimming took 5 bases from V and 1 from J, leaving 14 bases between them. CDR3 length: 15 amino acids. Per the germline V gene, CDR1 is SGHAT and CDR2 is FQNNGV. The DNA for the CDR3 is TGTGCCAGCAGCCCCCCGGGGAGCGTTAACTATGGCTACACCTTC. It translates to CASSPPGSVNYGYTF.

This clonotype was picked up a small number of times. The chain couples TRBV14 to TRBJ2-1; 7 bases are a match to TRBD2. The germline gives CDR1 SGHDN, CDR2 FVKESK. This CDR3 is built from 19 residues. V lost 2 bases and J lost 0; bases outside the gene matches: 13. The CDR3 region is CASSQSSVELASSYNEQFF. The DNA of the CDR3 is TGTGCCAGCAGCCAATCCTCTGTGGAACTAGCGAGCTCCTACAATGAGCAGTTCTTC.

The rearrangement links TRBV7-9 to TRBJ1-6, with TRBD1 matching 7 bases. Germline assignment: CDR1 SEHNR and CDR2 FQNEAQ (reference sequence). After removal of 5 bases from V and 11 bases from J, the junction contained 9 bases not matched to a gene. The CDR3 runs 14 residues. The CDR3 DNA follows: TGTGCCAGCAGCCCAAGTCCGGACAGGCCACCCCTCCACTTT. Amino acid sequence: CASSPSPDRPPLHF.

V usage is TRBV5-1 and J usage is TRBJ1-2; 12 bases fit TRBD1. The length of the CDR3 is 14 residues. Germline V gene data show CDR1 as SGHRS and CDR2 as YFSETQ. With V trimmed by 7 bases and J by 6 bases, 7 bases remained unmatched. CDR3 in amino acids: CASGTGGGRNGYTF. The DNA of the CDR3 is TGCGCCAGCGGGACAGGGGGCGGACGGAATGGCTACACCTTC.

This clonotype showed up just a few times. This rearrangement joins TRBV7-4 to TRBJ2-7; 9 nucleotides line up with TRBD1. J gave up 7 bases and V 5 bases, and 18 bases lay outside the gene matches. CDR3 size: 17 residues. Germline values: CDR1 SGHVT, CDR2 SQSDAQ. In DNA form, the CDR3 reads TGTGCCAGCAGCCGGCGGACAGGGGAGAATCTGAGGGTGGAGCAGTACTTC. Residues: CASSRRTGENLRVEQYF.

The genes are TRBV27 and TRBJ2-7; D assignment may be TRBD1 or TRBD2 (5 bases each). CDR1 and CDR2 from the germline V gene are MNHEY and SMNVEV (reference sequence). The CDR3 consists of 13 residues. Trimming pared 3 bases from V and 2 bases from J, leaving 8 bases between. The chain's CDR3 is CASSFRGPYEQYF. The CDR3, as DNA: TGTGCCAGCAGTTTCCGGGGCCCCTACGAGCAGTACTTC.

This clonotype was found a few times. The chain uses TRBV7-3 and TRBJ2-2; D unclear. CDR1 and CDR2 (germline): SGHTA, FQGTGA. V lost 5 bases and J 1 base, leaving 8 bases between the germline ends. This CDR3 comprises 14 residues. The CDR3 coding sequence is TGTGCCAGCAGCGTAGGAAGGAACACCGGGGAGCTGTTTTTT. Encoded protein: CASSVGRNTGELFF.

This clonotype occurred many times. The chain uses TRBV20-1 and TRBJ2-7; TRBD2 matches at 10 bases. The V segment lost 5 bases and the J segment 5 bases; nucleotides outside the gene matches: 9. Germline lookup yields CDR1 DFQATT and CDR2 SNEGSKA (reference sequence). The CDR3 runs to 14 residues. CDR3 loop: CSAEGLAGDDEQYF. The CDR3 nucleotides read TGCAGTGCTGAGGGTCTAGCGGGGGATGACGAGCAGTACTTC.

This chain joins TRBV20-1 and TRBJ1-2, with a tentative D call TRBD1 (5 bases). Trimming left V 0 bases short and J 3 bases short, with 20 bases between. Germline CDR1 DFQATT, CDR2 SNEGSKA (reference sequence). The CDR3 is 17 residues long. CDR3 DNA sequence: TGCAGTGCTAGAGATTTGCAGGGTACGGGTGGTGACTATGGCTACACCTTC. Encoded protein: CSARDLQGTGGDYGYTF.